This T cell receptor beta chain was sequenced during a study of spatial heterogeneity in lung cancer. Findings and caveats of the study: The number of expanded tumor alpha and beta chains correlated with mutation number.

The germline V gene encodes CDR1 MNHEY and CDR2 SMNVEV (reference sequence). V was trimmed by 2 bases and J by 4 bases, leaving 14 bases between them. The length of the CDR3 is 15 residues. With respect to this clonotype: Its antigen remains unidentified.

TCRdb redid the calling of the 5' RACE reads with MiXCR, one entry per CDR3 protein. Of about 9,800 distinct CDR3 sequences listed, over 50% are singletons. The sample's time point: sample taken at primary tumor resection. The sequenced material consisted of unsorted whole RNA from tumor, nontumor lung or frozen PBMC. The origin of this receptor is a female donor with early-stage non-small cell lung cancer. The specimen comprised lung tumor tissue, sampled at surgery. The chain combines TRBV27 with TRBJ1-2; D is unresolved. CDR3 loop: CASSLDWSLGYGYTF. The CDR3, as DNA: TGTGCCAGCAGTTTAGATTGGAGTTTAGGCTATGGCTACACCTTC.